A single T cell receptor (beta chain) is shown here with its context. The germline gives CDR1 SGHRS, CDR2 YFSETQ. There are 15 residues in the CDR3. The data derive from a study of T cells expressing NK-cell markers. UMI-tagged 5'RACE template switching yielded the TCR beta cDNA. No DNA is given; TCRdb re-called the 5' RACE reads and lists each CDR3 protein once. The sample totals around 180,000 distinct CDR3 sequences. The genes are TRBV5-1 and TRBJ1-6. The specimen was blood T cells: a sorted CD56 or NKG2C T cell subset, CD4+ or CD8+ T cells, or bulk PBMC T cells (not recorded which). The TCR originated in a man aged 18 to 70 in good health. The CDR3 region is CASSSGGRDNSPLHF.